The 20 T cell receptor beta chains below come from one sample, sequenced in a study of technical replicates of blood from several donors. Measured with immunoSEQ multiplex PCR; TCRdb has only the in-frame clones, and not every one. Of more than 75,000 clones listed, over 95% are singletons. The sequenced sample was T cells isolated from PBMCs. These receptors were obtained from a human donor in good health.

The gene calls are TRBV13 and TRBJ1-1; 8 bases are shared with TRBD1. Germline CDR1 and CDR2: PRHDT and FYEKMQ (reference sequence). V gave up 5 bases and J gave up 7 bases; unmatched junction bases: 6. This CDR3 is 13 amino acids long. CDR3 protein: CASSIAQGDEAFF. CDR3 sequence (DNA): TGTGCCAGCAGCATTGCACAGGGGGATGAAGCTTTCTTT. Based on the CDR3 plus reference TRBV13 and TRBJ1-1, the full variable domain is AAGVIQSPRHLIKEKRETATLKCYPIPRHDTVYWYQQGPGQDPQFLISFYEKMQSDKGSIPDRFSAQQFSDYHSELNMSSLELGDSALYFCASSIAQGDEAFFGQGTRLTVV.

The chain links TRBV2 to TRBJ2-7; the match to TRBD2 covers 11 bases. The CDR3 has 16 amino acids. Germline assignment: CDR1 SNHLY and CDR2 FYNNEI. The V segment lost 4 bases and the J segment 2 bases; nucleotides outside the gene matches: 7. The CDR3 DNA sequence: TGTGCCAGCAGTGGGGGGCTAGCGGGAGGTCCCTACGAGCAGTACTTC. Its protein is CASSGGLAGGPYEQYF.

This chain connects TRBV30 to TRBJ2-3; 7 bases are shared with TRBD2. CDR3 length: 16 amino acids. Trimming cost V 3 bases and J 1 base; bases outside gene matches: 10. CDR1 is GTSNPN, CDR2 SVGIG, per germline (reference sequence). The CDR3 here is CAWSEGRLAGTDTQYF. The CDR3 region has the DNA TGTGCCTGGAGCGAAGGGCGGCTAGCGGGCACAGATACGCAGTATTTT.

The chain is built from TRBV28 and TRBJ1-4, with D tentatively TRBD1 (5 bases). V lost 6 bases and J lost 4, with 24 bases in between. The CDR3 length is 18 residues. Germline CDR1 MDHEN, CDR2 SYDVKM. CDR3 loop: CASSLYRGEGTFNEKLFF. The CDR3 DNA is TGTGCCAGCAGCCTTTATCGGGGGGAGGGAACTTTTAATGAAAAACTGTTTTTT.

The chain employs TRBV10-1 and TRBJ1-5; tentative D call: TRBD1 (6 bases). There are 19 residues in the CDR3. The V gene's germline CDR1 is WNHNN and CDR2 SYGVQD (reference sequence). The V end lost 6 bases, the J end lost 4 bases, and 28 bases lay between the germline ends. This CDR3 reads CASSRPGHWYPSENQPQHF. CDR3 bases: TGCGCCAGCAGCAGACCGGGACACTGGTACCCTTCAGAAAATCAGCCCCAGCATTTT.

The chain has TRBV4-1 and TRBJ2-7; tentative D call: TRBD2 (6 bases). This CDR3 comprises 15 residues. Germline assignment: CDR1 MGHRA and CDR2 YSYEKL. V dropped 1 base and J dropped 2 bases, with 12 bases sitting between them. The CDR3 spells CASSQALSGAYEQYF. Here the CDR3 DNA reads TGCGCCAGCAGCCAAGCCCTTTCGGGGGCCTACGAGCAGTACTTC.

The rearrangement links TRBV5-5 to TRBJ1-4; D unresolved. The CDR3 length is 14 residues. Germline CDR1 is SGHKS and CDR2 is YYEKEE (reference sequence). The V gene lost 2 bases and the J gene lost 5 bases, with 10 bases spanning the gap. DNA of the CDR3: TGTGCCAGCAGCTTTGGGTCGGGGAATGAAAAACTGTTTTTT. This encodes CASSFGSGNEKLFF.

The chain employs TRBV4-3 and TRBJ2-7; 11 bases match TRBD1. The CDR3 has 16 residues. V shed 0 bases and J 2 bases; nucleotides not matched to a gene: 3. CDR1 is LGHNA and CDR2 is YSLEER in the germline V gene. The CDR3 nucleotides are TGCGCCAGCAGCCAAGACCCGGGACAGGGGGCCTACGAGCAGTACTTC. Its translation: CASSQDPGQGAYEQYF.

The chain is built from TRBV4-1 and TRBJ2-7; D is ambiguous. The CDR3 is 13 residues long. V lost 6 bases, J lost 0 bases, and 9 bases lay in between. The V gene's germline CDR1 is MGHRA and CDR2 YSYEKL. CDR3 bases: TGCGCCAGCAGTCACACAACCTCCTACGAGCAGTACTTC. Its translation is CASSHTTSYEQYF.

This clone is a singleton in its sample. This CDR3 reads CASRDKVRGPSNTGELFF. In DNA form, the CDR3 reads TGTGCCAGCAGGGACAAGGTCAGGGGACCTTCGAACACCGGGGAGCTGTTTTTT. The chain has TRBV4-2 and TRBJ2-2; TRBD1 might be the D (6 bases). The V and J ends lost 6 bases and 0 bases respectively, with 20 bases between them. The CDR3 covers 18 residues. Germline V gene sequence: CDR1 LGHNA, CDR2 YNFKEQ.

V and J are TRBV13 and TRBJ1-2; D possibly corresponds to TRBD1 (5 bases). Germline-derived CDR1 and CDR2 are PRHDT and FYEKMQ (reference sequence). The CDR3 length is 13 residues. V was clipped by 4 bases and J by 2 bases, with 8 bases between them. CDR3 DNA: TGTGCCAGCAGCTCACAGGTCAACTATGGCTACACCTTC. Translated, it gives CASSSQVNYGYTF.

The chain combines TRBV10-3 with TRBJ2-5; D unresolved. The CDR3 runs to 15 residues. V was pared by 2 bases and J by 2 bases, with 12 bases between. Per germline, CDR1 ENHRY and CDR2 SYGVKD. Written as DNA, the CDR3 is TGTGCCATCAGTGAGACTCTGCACCAACAAGAGACCCAGTACTTC. This codes for CAISETLHQQETQYF.

The chain is built from TRBV2 and TRBJ2-7, with D perhaps TRBD1 (5 bases). Trimming pared 7 bases from V and 3 bases from J, leaving 10 bases between. Per the germline V gene, CDR1 is SNHLY and CDR2 is FYNNEI. The CDR3 has 12 residues. The CDR3 region is CASTGQGYEQYF. As DNA, the CDR3 is TGTGCCAGCACCGGGCAGGGCTACGAGCAGTACTTC.

The J gene is TRBJ1-1, the V gene TRBV9; weak D call: TRBD1 (6 bases). Germline values: CDR1 SGDLS, CDR2 YYNGEE. Trimming removed 3 bases at V and 3 bases at J, with 15 bases between. The CDR3 is made up of 15 amino acids. CDR3 in DNA: TGTGCCAGCAGCGGCGGGGGGGCAGGGGACACTGAAGCTTTCTTT. This translates into CASSGGGAGDTEAFF.

This chain connects TRBV5-1 to TRBJ2-2; 8 bases are a match to TRBD2. CDR1 and CDR2 from the germline V gene are SGHRS and YFSETQ. V dropped 0 bases and J dropped 6; count of bases not matched to a gene: 7. The CDR3 is made up of 16 amino acids. For the CDR3, the DNA is TGCGCCAGCAGCTTGGTGAGAGCGGGAGATCCCGGGGAGCTGTTTTTT. Protein sequence: CASSLVRAGDPGELFF.

The gene calls are TRBV7-3 and TRBJ1-1; 8 bases fit TRBD1. Trimming removed 3 bases from V and 0 bases from J; junction bases left unmatched: 0. The CDR3 spans 14 residues. From germline, CDR1 is SGHTA and CDR2 FQGTGA. The CDR3 protein is CASSLTGVNTEAFF. In DNA, the CDR3 is TGTGCCAGCAGCTTGACAGGGGTGAACACTGAAGCTTTCTTT.

This chain links TRBV13 with TRBJ2-7; 12 nucleotides line up with TRBD2. Per germline, CDR1 PRHDT and CDR2 FYEKMQ (reference sequence). The CDR3 runs to 16 residues. The V and J ends lost 5 bases and 4 bases, in that order; junction bases with no gene match: 9. The CDR3 protein is CASSPRLAGDLYEQYF. The CDR3 DNA reads TGTGCCAGCAGCCCACGACTAGCGGGAGACCTTTACGAGCAGTACTTC. Complete variable domain (other parts from reference TRBV13 and TRBJ2-7): AAGVIQSPRHLIKEKRETATLKCYPIPRHDTVYWYQQGPGQDPQFLISFYEKMQSDKGSIPDRFSAQQFSDYHSELNMSSLELGDSALYFCASSPRLAGDLYEQYFGPGTRLTVT.

The chain employs TRBV7-2 and TRBJ2-7; D remains ambiguous. This CDR3 is 15 amino acids long. Trimming took 2 bases from V and 0 from J, leaving 11 bases between them. From germline, CDR1 is SGHTA and CDR2 FQGNSA. The CDR3 sequence: CASSLWHSPSYEQYF. The CDR3 DNA is TGTGCCAGCAGCTTATGGCACAGCCCCTCCTACGAGCAGTACTTC.

V is TRBV18 and J is TRBJ1-1; 7 bases align to TRBD1. With V trimmed by 1 base and J by 3 bases, 11 bases remained unmatched. The CDR3 consists of 17 residues. Germline V lookup: CDR1 KGHSH, CDR2 LQKENI. In DNA form, the CDR3 reads TGTGCCAGCTCACCACTTTCTTCCGGGACAGAACACACTGAAGCTTTCTTT. Translated: CASSPLSSGTEHTEAFF.

The chain couples TRBV4-3 to TRBJ2-5, with 11 bases lining up with TRBD2. Trimming removed 1 base from V and 5 bases from J; junction bases left unmatched: 6. There are 16 residues in the CDR3. Germline CDR1 reads LGHNA; CDR2 reads YSLEER. CDR3 DNA: TGCGCCAGCAGCCAAGCAATAGCGGGAGGGGGCGAGACCCAGTACTTC. Its protein product is CASSQAIAGGGETQYF.